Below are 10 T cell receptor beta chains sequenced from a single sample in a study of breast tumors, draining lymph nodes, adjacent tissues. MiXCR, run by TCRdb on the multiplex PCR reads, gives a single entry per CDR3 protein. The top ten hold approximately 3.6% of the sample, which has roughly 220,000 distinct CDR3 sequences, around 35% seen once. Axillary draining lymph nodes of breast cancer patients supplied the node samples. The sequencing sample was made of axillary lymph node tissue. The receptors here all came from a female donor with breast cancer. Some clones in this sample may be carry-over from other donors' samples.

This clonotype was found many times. The CDR3 DNA follows: TGTGCCACCAGTGTACAGGGGGCGGATACGCAGTATTTT. This codes for CATSVQGADTQYF. The genes are TRBV24-1 and TRBJ2-3; TRBD1 agrees at 9 bases. With 5 bases clipped from V and 6 bases from J, the junction kept 2 bases outside the gene matches. The germline V gene encodes CDR1 KGHDR and CDR2 SFDVKD. CDR3 length: 13 amino acids.

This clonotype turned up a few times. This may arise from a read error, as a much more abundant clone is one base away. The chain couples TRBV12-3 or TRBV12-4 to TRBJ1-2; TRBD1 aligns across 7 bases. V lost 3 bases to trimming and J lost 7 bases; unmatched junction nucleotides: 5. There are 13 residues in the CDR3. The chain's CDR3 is CASSFGAGGGYTF. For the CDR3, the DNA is TGTGCCAGCAGTTTCGGGGCAGGGGGTGGCTACACCTTC.

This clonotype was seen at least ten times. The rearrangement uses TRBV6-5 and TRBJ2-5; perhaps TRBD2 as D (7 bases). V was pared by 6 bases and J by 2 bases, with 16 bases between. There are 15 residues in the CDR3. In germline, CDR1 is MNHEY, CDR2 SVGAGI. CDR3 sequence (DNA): TGTGCCAGCAGAAAAGGGGGGGGAAATCAAGAGACCCAGTACTTC. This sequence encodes CASRKGGGNQETQYF.

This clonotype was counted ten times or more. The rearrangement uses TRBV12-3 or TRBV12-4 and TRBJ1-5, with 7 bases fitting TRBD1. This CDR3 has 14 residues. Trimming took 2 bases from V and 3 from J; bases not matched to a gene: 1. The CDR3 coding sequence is TGTGCCAGCAGTTTAACAGGGGACAATCAGCCCCAGCATTTT. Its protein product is CASSLTGDNQPQHF.

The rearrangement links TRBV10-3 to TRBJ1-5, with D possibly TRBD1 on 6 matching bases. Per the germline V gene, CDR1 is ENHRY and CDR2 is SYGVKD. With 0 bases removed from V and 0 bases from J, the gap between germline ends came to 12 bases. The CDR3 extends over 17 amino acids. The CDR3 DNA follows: TGTGCCATCAGTGAGTCCGTGACAGGTGATAGCAATCAGCCCCAGCATTTT. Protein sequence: CAISESVTGDSNQPQHF.

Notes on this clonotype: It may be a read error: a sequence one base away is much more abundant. The CDR3 bases are TGTGCCAGCAGCGTACAGGGGGCATCTCCTGGGGCCAACGTCCTGACTTTC. It translates to CASSVQGASPGANVLTF. The chain recombines TRBV6-5 with TRBJ2-6; 9 nucleotides agree with TRBD1. Germline-derived CDR1 and CDR2 are MNHEY and SVGAGI. Trimming at V came to 6 bases and at J to 2 bases, leaving 8 bases not matched to a gene. The CDR3 runs to 17 residues.

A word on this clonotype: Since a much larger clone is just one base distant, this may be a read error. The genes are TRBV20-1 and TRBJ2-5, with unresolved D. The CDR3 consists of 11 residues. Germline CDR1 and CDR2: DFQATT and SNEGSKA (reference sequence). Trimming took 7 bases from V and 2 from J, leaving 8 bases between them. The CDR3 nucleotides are TGCAGTGGGGCCAGGCAAGAGACCCAGTACTTC. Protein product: CSGARQETQYF.

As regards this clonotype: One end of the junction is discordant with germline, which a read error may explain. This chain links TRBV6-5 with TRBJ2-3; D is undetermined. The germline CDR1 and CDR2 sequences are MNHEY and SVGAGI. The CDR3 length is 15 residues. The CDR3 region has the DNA TGTGCCAGCAGTCACTCGAACCAGATGAGAAATACGCAGTATTTT. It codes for CASSHSNQMRNTQYF.

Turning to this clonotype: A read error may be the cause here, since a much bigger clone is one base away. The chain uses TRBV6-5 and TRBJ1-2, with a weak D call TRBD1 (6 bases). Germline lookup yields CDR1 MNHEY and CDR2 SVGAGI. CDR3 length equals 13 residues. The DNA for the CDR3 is TGTGCCAGCAAAGAACAGGGTAACCATGGCAACACCTTC. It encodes CASKEQGNHGNTF.

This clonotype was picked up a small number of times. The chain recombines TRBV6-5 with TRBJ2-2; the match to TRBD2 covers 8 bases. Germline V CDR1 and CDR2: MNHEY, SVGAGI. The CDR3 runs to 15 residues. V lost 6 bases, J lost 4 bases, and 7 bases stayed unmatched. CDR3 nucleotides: TGTGCCAGCAGACGCGGACTAGCCGGCACCGGGGAGCTGTTTTTT. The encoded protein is CASRRGLAGTGELFF.